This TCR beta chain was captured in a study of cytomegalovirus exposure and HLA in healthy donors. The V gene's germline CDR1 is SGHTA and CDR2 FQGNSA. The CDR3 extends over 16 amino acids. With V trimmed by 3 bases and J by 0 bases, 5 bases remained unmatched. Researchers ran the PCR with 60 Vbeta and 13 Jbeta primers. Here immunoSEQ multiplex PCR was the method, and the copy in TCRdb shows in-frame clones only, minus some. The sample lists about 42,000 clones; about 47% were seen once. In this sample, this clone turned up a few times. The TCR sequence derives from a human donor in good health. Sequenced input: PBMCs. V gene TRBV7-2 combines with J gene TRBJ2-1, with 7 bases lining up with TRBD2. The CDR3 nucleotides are TGTGCCAGCAGCTTTTCTCCGGGGGGCTCCTACAATGAGCAGTTCTTC. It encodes CASSFSPGGSYNEQFF.